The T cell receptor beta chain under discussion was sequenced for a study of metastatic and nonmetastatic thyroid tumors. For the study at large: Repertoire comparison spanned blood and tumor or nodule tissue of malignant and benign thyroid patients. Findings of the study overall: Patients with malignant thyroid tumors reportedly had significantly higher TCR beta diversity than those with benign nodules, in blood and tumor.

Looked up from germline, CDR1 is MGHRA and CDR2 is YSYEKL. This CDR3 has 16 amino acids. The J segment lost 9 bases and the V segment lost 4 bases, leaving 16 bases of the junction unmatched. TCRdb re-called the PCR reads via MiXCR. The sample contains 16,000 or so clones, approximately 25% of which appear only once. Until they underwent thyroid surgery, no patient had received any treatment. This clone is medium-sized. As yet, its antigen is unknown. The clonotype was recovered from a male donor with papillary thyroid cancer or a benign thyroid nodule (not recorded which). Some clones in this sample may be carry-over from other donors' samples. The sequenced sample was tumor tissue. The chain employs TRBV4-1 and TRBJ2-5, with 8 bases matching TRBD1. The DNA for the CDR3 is TGCGCCAGCAGCCGATATCCGGGACAGGAAGATGGGGCCCAGTACTTC. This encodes CASSRYPGQEDGAQYF.